This T cell receptor beta chain emerged from a study of human T cells and chemical hapten exposure. Study in general: 2% DPC applied to an approximately 2 cm by approximately 2 cm arm area sensitized donors.

The CDR3 extends over 15 amino acids. V dropped 7 bases and J dropped 7 bases, with 17 bases sitting between them. CDR1 is MNHNS and CDR2 is SASEGT in the germline V gene. Time point meaning: patch test 2, 6 weeks after DPC sensitization. Documented treatment: therapeutic diphenylcyclopropenone sensitization with weekly scalp DPC. MiXCR, applied by TCRdb to the RACE reads, yields one record per CDR3 protein. The sample holds about 73,000 distinct CDR3 sequences, 8.5% seen once. This clonotype appeared many times. This TCR was sampled from a woman between 50 and 59 years old with alopecia areata. Some clones in this sample may be carry-over from other donors' samples. The J gene is TRBJ1-6, the V gene TRBV6-1; D not certain. Sequenced here: whole blood, sampled in connection with sensitization to the hapten diphenylcyclopropenone (DPC). The CDR3 here is CASTPPWGGNSPLHF. The CDR3 nucleotides are TGTGCCAGCACTCCGCCTTGGGGAGGCAATTCACCCCTCCACTTT.